Listed here is a single T cell receptor (beta chain). Its antigen is as yet unknown. This entry is derived from a study of OX40 agonist ivuxolimab in advanced cancers. General study results and limits: Partial responders at 0.1-3.0 mg/kg showed near-lowest clonal expansion.

CDR3 length: 12 residues. V was clipped by 1 base and J by 7 bases, with 6 bases between them. Germline values: CDR1 SGHDN, CDR2 FVKESK. Repertoires were generated with immunoSEQ multiplex PCR, while TCRdb's copy carries only in-frame clones and drops some. The sample holds about 76,000 clones, around 80% seen once. The sequences come from CD4+ or CD8+ T cells sorted from blood, collected in a trial of the OX40 agonist ivuxolimab. The receptor's source is an adult with an advanced solid tumor such as melanoma, head and neck, liver or kidney cancer. The chain employs TRBV14 and TRBJ2-3; perhaps TRBD2 as D (5 bases). The CDR3 loop is CASSQAGYTQYF. The CDR3 region has the DNA TGTGCCAGCAGCCAAGCGGGATATACGCAGTATTTT.